The 5 T cell receptor beta chains presented below share a single source sample, sequenced in a study of shared clonotypes between healthy human individuals. Generated by immunoSEQ multiplex PCR, the TCRdb table keeps only in-frame clones and is missing some. The repertoire holds around 1.5 million clones, with 95% to 99% as singletons. The sample taken for sequencing was naive CD4+ T cells sorted from blood. Subset described: CD45RA+ positively selected. Receptor source: a man aged 25 to 45 in good health.

This clone was picked up one time. The gene calls are TRBV6-4 and TRBJ2-1, with 8 nucleotides matching TRBD2. V was clipped by 7 bases and J by 8 bases; unmatched bases: 7. CDR1 is MRHNA and CDR2 is SNTAGT in the germline V gene. The CDR3 is made up of 13 amino acids. The CDR3 DNA reads as TGTGCCAGCAAGAATAGCGGGGCCCATGAGCAGTTCTTC. It codes for CASKNSGAHEQFF.

This chain uses TRBV29-1 with TRBJ2-5; tentatively, D is TRBD1 (5 bases). This CDR3 contains 16 residues. Germline CDR1 reads SQVTM; CDR2 reads ANQGSEA. V was cut by 6 bases and J by 5 bases, with 25 bases left in between. The CDR3 here is CSVPEGAGSVLETQYF. CDR3 DNA sequence: TGCAGCGTACCCGAAGGGGCAGGGTCGGTCTTGGAGACCCAGTACTTC. Full variable domain (remainder filled in from reference TRBV29-1 and TRBJ2-5): SAVISQKPSRDICQRGTSLTIQCQVDSQVTMMFWYRQQPGQSLTLIATANQGSEATYESGFVIDKFPISRPNLTFSTLTVSNMSPEDSSIYLCSVPEGAGSVLETQYFGPGTRLLVL.

Regarding this clone: Other nucleotide sequences from this sample produce the same CDR3. The chain carries TRBV5-1 and TRBJ2-5, with D possibly being TRBD2 (6 bases). The germline V gene has CDR1 SGHRS and CDR2 YFSETQ. V gave up 0 bases and J gave up 5 bases, with 8 bases separating them. CDR3 length: 13 residues. The DNA for the CDR3 is TGCGCCAGCAGCTTGGGCGGAGGGGAGACCCAGTACTTC. Amino acids: CASSLGGGETQYF.

The genes are TRBV10-3 and TRBJ2-5, with a tentative D call TRBD2 (6 bases). This CDR3 has 14 residues. The ends were cut back, 6 bases at V and 5 bases at J, with 16 bases in the middle. Germline V gene sequence: CDR1 ENHRY, CDR2 SYGVKD. The CDR3 coding sequence is TGTGCCATCAGCACCAAAGGAGGGTTGGAGACCCAGTACTTC. Its translation: CAISTKGGLETQYF.

The V and J genes are TRBV2 and TRBJ2-3; 7 nucleotides match TRBD1. V gave up 6 bases and J gave up 0 bases; unmatched junction bases: 3. The germline gives CDR1 SNHLY, CDR2 FYNNEI. The CDR3 is made up of 14 amino acids. CDR3 protein: CASRWDRSTDTQYF. CDR3 in DNA: TGTGCCAGCAGGTGGGACAGAAGCACAGATACGCAGTATTTT.